What follows is one TCR beta chain and its context. As originally analysed: Reference gene primer amplification in the assay estimated nucleated cell counts. Only in-frame clones appear in the TCRdb table, and some are missing; sequencing was by immunoSEQ multiplex PCR. Clone size and V and J calls were adopted from that table, with D and trimming inferred from the DNA. The sample has roughly 150,000 clones; 85% to 90% are singletons. CDR1 and CDR2 from the germline V gene are SGHTA and FQGNSA. This CDR3 spans 18 amino acids. The V segment lost 5 bases and the J segment 7 bases; nucleotides outside the gene matches: 12. The sample originates from a study of blood T cell repertoires in COVID-19. About the study: Both acute and convalescent COVID-19 samples were obtained from the United States, Italy and Spain. Nucleic acid was either cDNA or gDNA, and it came from T cells, B-cell-depleted T cells, or PBMCs.

The gene calls are TRBV7-2 and TRBJ2-1; TRBD2 matches 15 bases. This TCR came from a woman between 65 and 79 years old with acute or convalescent COVID-19. The specimen was peripheral blood. This chain's CDR3 is CASSTGTSGRSYVNEQFF. DNA of the CDR3: TGTGCCAGCAGCACCGGGACTAGCGGGAGGTCTTATGTTAATGAGCAGTTCTTC.